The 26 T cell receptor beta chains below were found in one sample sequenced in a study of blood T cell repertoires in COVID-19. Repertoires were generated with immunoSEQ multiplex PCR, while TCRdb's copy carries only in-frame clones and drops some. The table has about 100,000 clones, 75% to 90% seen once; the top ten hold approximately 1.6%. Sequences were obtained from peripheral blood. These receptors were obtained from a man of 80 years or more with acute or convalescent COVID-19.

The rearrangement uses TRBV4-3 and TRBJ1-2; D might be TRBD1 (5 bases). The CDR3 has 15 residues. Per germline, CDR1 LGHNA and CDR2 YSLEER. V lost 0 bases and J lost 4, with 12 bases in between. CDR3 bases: TGCGCCAGCAGCCAAGATAAGGGGTGGGGCTATGGCTACACCTTC. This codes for CASSQDKGWGYGYTF.

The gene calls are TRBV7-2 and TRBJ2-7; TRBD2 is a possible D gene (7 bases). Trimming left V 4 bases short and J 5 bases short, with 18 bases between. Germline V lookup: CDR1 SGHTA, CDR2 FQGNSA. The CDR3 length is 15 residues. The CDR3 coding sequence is TGTGCCAGCAGCTCCGGGGGCGGGAGCGTCCACGAGCAGTACTTC. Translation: CASSSGGGSVHEQYF.

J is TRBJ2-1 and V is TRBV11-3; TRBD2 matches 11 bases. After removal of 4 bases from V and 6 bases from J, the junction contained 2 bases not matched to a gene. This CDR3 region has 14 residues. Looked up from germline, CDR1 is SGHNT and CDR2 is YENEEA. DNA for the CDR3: TGTGCCAGCAGCTCCGGACTAGCGGGCAATGAGCAGTTCTTC. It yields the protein CASSSGLAGNEQFF.

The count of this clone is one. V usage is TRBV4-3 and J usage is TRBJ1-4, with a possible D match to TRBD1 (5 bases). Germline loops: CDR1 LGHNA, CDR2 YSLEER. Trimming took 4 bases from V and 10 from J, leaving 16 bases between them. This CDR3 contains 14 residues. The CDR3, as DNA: TGCGCCAGCAGCCGCGACTCCGGGACTTCAAAACTGTTTTTT. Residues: CASSRDSGTSKLFF.

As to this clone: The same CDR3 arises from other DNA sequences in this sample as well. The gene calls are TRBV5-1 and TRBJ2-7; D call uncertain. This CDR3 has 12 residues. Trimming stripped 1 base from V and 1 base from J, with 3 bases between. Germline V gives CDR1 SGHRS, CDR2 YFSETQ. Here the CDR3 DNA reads TGCGCCAGCAGCTTGTCTTCCTACGAGCAGTACTTC. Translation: CASSLSSYEQYF. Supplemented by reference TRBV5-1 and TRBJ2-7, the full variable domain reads KAGVTQTPRYLIKTRGQQVTLSCSPISGHRSVSWYQQTPGQGLQFLFEYFSETQRNKGNFPGRFSGRQFSNSRSEMNVSTLELGDSALYLCASSLSSYEQYFGPGTRLTVT.

CDR3 residues: CASSLDGTGNQPQHF. In DNA, the CDR3 is TGCGCCAGCAGCTTGGACGGGACAGGGAATCAGCCCCAGCATTTT. The chain employs TRBV5-1 and TRBJ1-5; 9 bases are shared with TRBD1. CDR1 is SGHRS and CDR2 is YFSETQ in the germline V gene. CDR3 length: 15 amino acids. V was pared by 0 bases and J by 4 bases, with 2 bases of the junction left unmatched. Supplemented by reference TRBV5-1 and TRBJ1-5, the full variable domain reads KAGVTQTPRYLIKTRGQQVTLSCSPISGHRSVSWYQQTPGQGLQFLFEYFSETQRNKGNFPGRFSGRQFSNSRSEMNVSTLELGDSALYLCASSLDGTGNQPQHFGDGTRLSIL.

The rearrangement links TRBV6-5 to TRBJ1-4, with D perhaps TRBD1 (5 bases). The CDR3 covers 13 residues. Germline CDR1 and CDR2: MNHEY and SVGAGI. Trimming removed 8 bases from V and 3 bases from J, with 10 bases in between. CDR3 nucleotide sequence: TGTGCCAGCGGCGGGGGATCTAATGAAAAACTGTTTTTT. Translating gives CASGGGSNEKLFF.

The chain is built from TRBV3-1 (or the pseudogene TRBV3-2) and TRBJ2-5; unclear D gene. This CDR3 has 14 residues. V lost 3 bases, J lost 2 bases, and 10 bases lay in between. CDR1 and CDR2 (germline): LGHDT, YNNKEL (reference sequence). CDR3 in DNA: TGTGCCAGCAGCCAGGGCCAGAAACAAGAGACCCAGTACTTC. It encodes CASSQGQKQETQYF.

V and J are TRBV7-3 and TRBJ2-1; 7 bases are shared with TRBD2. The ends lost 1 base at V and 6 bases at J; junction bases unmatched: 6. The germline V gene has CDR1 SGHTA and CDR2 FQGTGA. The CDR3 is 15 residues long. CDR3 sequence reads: CASSLMGGSRNEQFF. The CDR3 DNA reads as TGTGCCAGCAGCTTAATGGGCGGGAGTCGCAATGAGCAGTTCTTC.

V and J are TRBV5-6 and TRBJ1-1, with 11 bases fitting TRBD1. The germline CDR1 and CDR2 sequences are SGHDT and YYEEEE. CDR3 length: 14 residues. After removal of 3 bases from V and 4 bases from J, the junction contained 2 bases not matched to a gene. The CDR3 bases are TGTGCCAGCAGCTGGGACAGGGGGGGCACTGAAGCTTTCTTT. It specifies CASSWDRGGTEAFF.

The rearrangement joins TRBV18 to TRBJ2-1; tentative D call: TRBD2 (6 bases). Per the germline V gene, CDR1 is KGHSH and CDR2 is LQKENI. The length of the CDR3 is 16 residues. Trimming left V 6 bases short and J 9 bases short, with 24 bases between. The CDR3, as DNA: TGTGCCAGCTCCGTTTCCCGGCGGGAACGTGATGGTGAGCAGTTCTTC. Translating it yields CASSVSRRERDGEQFF.

The CDR3 spells CASSPRLAGAVNEQFF. The CDR3 nucleotides read TGTGCCAGCAGTCCAAGACTAGCGGGAGCGGTCAATGAGCAGTTCTTC. This chain joins TRBV28 and TRBJ2-1; 12 positions agree with TRBD2. J lost 6 bases, V lost 5 bases, and 8 bases had no gene match. The germline gives CDR1 MDHEN, CDR2 SYDVKM. The CDR3 has 16 residues.

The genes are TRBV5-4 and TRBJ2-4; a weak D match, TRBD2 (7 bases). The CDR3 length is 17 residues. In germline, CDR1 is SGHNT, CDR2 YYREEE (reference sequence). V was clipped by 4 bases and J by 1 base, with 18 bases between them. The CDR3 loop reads CASSLGGQTNAKNIQYF. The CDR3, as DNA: TGTGCCAGCAGCCTCGGGGGGCAGACCAATGCCAAAAACATTCAGTACTTC.

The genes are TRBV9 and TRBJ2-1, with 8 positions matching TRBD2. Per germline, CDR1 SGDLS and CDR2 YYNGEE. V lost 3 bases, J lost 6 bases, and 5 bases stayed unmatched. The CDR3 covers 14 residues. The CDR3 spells CASSASGTSNEQFF. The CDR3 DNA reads TGTGCCAGCAGCGCATCCGGGACTAGCAATGAGCAGTTCTTC.

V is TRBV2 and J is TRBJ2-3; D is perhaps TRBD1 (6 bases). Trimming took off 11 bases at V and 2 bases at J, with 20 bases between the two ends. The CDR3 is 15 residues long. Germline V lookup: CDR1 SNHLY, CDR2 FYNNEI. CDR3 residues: CASRGPAWITDTQYF. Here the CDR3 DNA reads TGTGCCTCCAGGGGTCCGGCGTGGATCACAGATACGCAGTATTTT.

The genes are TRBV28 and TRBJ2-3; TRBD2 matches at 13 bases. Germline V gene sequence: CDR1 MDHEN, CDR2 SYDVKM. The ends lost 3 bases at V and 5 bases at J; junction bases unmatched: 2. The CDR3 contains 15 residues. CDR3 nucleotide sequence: TGTGCCAGCAGTTTGGGACTAGCGGGAAGAGATACGCAGTATTTT. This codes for CASSLGLAGRDTQYF.

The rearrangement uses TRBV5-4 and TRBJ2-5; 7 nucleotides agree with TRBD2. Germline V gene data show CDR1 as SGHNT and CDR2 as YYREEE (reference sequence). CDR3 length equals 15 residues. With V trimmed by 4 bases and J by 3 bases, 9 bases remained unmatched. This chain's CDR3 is CASSPTSSGKETQYF. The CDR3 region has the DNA TGTGCCAGCAGCCCTACATCTAGCGGAAAAGAGACCCAGTACTTC. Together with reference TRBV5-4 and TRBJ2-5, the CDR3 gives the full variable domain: ETGVTQSPTHLIKTRGQQVTLRCSSQSGHNTVSWYQQALGQGPQFIFQYYREEENGRGNFPPRFSGLQFPNYSSELNVNALELDDSALYLCASSPTSSGKETQYFGPGTRLLVL.

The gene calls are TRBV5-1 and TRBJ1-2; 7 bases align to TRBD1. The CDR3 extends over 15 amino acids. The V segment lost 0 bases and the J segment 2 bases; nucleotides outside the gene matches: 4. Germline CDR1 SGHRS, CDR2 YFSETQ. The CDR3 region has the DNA TGCGCCAGCAGCTTGGGACAGGGACGCAACTATGGCTACACCTTC. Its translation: CASSLGQGRNYGYTF.

The CDR3 reads CASRGTSRQETQYF. The CDR3 DNA reads as TGTGCCAGCAGGGGGACTAGCAGACAAGAGACCCAGTACTTC. V and J are TRBV2 and TRBJ2-5, with 9 bases that match TRBD2. CDR1 and CDR2 (germline): SNHLY, FYNNEI. With V trimmed by 6 bases and J by 2 bases, 4 bases remained unmatched. The CDR3 extends over 14 amino acids.

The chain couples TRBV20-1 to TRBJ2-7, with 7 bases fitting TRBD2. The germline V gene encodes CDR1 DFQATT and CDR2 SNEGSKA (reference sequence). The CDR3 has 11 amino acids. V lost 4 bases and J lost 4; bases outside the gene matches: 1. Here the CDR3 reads CSANGRYEQYF. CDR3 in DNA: TGCAGTGCTAACGGGAGGTACGAGCAGTACTTC.

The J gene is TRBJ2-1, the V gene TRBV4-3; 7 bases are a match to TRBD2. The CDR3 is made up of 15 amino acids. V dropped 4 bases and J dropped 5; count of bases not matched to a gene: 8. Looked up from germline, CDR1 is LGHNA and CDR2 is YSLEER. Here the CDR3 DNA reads TGCGCCAGCAGCCTCCGCGGGAGAGGAAACAATGAGCAGTTCTTC. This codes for CASSLRGRGNNEQFF.

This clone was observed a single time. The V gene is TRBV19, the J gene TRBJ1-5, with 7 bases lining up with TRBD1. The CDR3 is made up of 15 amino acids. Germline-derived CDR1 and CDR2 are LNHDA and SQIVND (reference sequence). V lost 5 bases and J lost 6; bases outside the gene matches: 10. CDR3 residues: CASSPYHRGSQPQHF. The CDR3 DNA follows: TGTGCCAGTAGTCCGTATCACAGGGGTTCTCAGCCCCAGCATTTT.

The CDR3 nucleotides are TGCGCCAGCAGCTTGGAGGGGGCTGAGCAGTTCTTC. Translation gives CASSLEGAEQFF. The chain recombines TRBV5-1 with TRBJ2-1; 7 bases match TRBD1. CDR3 length: 12 amino acids. CDR1 and CDR2 (germline): SGHRS, YFSETQ. Trimming at V came to 0 bases and at J to 9 bases, leaving 0 bases not matched to a gene.

Here the CDR3 DNA reads TGTGCCAGCAGCCTTGCCCGGGACAGCAGCACAGATACGCAGTATTTT. It translates to CASSLARDSSTDTQYF. V and J are TRBV4-2 and TRBJ2-3; 7 bases agree with TRBD1. From germline, CDR1 is LGHNA and CDR2 YNFKEQ. Trimming cost V 4 bases and J 0 bases; bases outside gene matches: 7. The CDR3 is 16 amino acids.

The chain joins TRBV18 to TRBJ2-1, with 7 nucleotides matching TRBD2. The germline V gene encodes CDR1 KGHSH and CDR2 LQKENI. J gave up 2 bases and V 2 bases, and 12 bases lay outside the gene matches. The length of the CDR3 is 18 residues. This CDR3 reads CASSPSPGSGGPYNEQFF. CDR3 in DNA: TGTGCCAGCTCACCATCACCGGGGTCGGGAGGTCCCTACAATGAGCAGTTCTTC.

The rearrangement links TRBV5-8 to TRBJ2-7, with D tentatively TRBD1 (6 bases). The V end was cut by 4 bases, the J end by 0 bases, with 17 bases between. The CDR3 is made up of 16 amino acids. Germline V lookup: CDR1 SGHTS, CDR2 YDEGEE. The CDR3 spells CASSRDTSRSSYEQYF. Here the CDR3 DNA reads TGTGCCAGCAGCCGGGACACCTCAAGGAGCTCCTACGAGCAGTACTTC.